This entry lists 9 T cell receptor beta chains sequenced from one sample in a study of blood T cell repertoires in COVID-19 (TCRdb year 2020). The method was the immunoSEQ multiplex PCR assay. TCRdb re-hosts the immuneACCESS table, in-frame sequences only. Its copies lack some clones; in the studies checked, an unresolved V gene accounts for under half of them, and the cause for the rest is not known. The sample profile shows 650,000 to 800,000 clones; about nine tenths of them were found once. The ten biggest clones cover 0.2% to 0.3% of the sample. The material sequenced was peripheral blood. These receptors all stem from a woman aged 18-29 years with acute or convalescent COVID-19.

This chain's CDR3 is CAWSSGGEAFF. The CDR3 bases are TGTGCCTGGAGTTCGGGGGGCGAAGCTTTCTTT. The chain links TRBV30 to TRBJ1-1; perhaps TRBD1 as D (6 bases). From germline, CDR1 is GTSNPN and CDR2 SVGIG (reference sequence). Trimming pared 2 bases from V and 8 bases from J, leaving 9 bases between. The CDR3 loop spans 11 amino acids. The full variable domain, its missing parts supplied by reference TRBV30 and TRBJ1-1, is SQTIHQWPATLVQPVGSPLSLECTVEGTSNPNLYWYRQAAGRGLQLLFYSVGIGQISSEVPQNLSASRPQDRQFILSSKKLLLSDSGFYLCAWSSGGEAFFGQGTRLTVV.

This chain links TRBV6-1 with TRBJ2-7; D unresolved. This CDR3 is 13 amino acids long. Trimming left V 3 bases short and J 2 bases short, with 8 bases between. CDR1 is MNHNS, CDR2 SASEGT, per germline. CDR3 in amino acids: CASSEGSTYEQYF. CDR3 bases: TGTGCCAGCAGTGAGGGCAGTACCTACGAGCAGTACTTC.

V usage is TRBV10-3 and J usage is TRBJ1-2; possibly TRBD1 for D (6 bases). The CDR3 is 12 amino acids. Trimming shortened V by 8 bases and J by 5 bases, and 12 bases separated the two germline ends. Germline values: CDR1 ENHRY, CDR2 SYGVKD. CDR3 coding DNA: TGTGCCATCGCAGGGGTGGTGTATGGCTACACCTTC. Its translation is CAIAGVVYGYTF.

The V gene is TRBV28, the J gene TRBJ1-5, with a possible D match to TRBD1 (6 bases). Trimming removed 3 bases at V and 3 bases at J, with 12 bases between. Germline loops: CDR1 MDHEN, CDR2 SYDVKM. The CDR3 has 15 residues. This chain's CDR3 is CASSFGQIDNQPQHF. The CDR3 nucleotides are TGTGCCAGCAGTTTCGGACAGATAGACAATCAGCCCCAGCATTTT.

CDR3 bases: TGTGCTAGTGCCCGCGTGGACGAGCAGTACTTC. Amino acid sequence: CASARVDEQYF. The chain is built from TRBV12-5 and TRBJ2-7; D is unclear. Trimming shortened V by 7 bases and J by 5 bases, and 9 bases separated the two germline ends. The CDR3 is 11 amino acids. Germline V lookup: CDR1 LGHNT, CDR2 FRNRAP.

The chain carries TRBV7-9 and TRBJ2-1; 8 bases align to TRBD2. CDR1 is SEHNR, CDR2 FQNEAQ, per germline (reference sequence). The CDR3 consists of 16 residues. The V and J ends lost 1 base and 5 bases, in that order; junction bases with no gene match: 7. CDR3 sequence (DNA): TGTGCCAGCAGCTTAGTAGGCCTAGCGGGCAACAATGAGCAGTTCTTC. Translation: CASSLVGLAGNNEQFF.

The V and J genes are TRBV5-1 and TRBJ1-4; 9 nucleotides line up with TRBD1. The V segment lost 1 base and the J segment 7 bases; nucleotides outside the gene matches: 8. Germline CDR1 SGHRS, CDR2 YFSETQ. This CDR3 region has 16 residues. Written as DNA, the CDR3 is TGCGCCAGCAGCTTGACTGGACAGGGGAAATTTGAAAAACTGTTTTTT. This encodes CASSLTGQGKFEKLFF.

V and J are TRBV4-1 and TRBJ2-5, with 8 bases aligning to TRBD2. From germline, CDR1 is MGHRA and CDR2 YSYEKL. The V and J ends lost 0 bases and 1 base, in that order; junction bases with no gene match: 1. There are 15 residues in the CDR3. This CDR3 reads CASSQEGTSQETQYF. Here the CDR3 DNA reads TGCGCCAGCAGCCAAGAAGGGACTAGCCAAGAGACCCAGTACTTC.

The rearrangement links TRBV6-1 to TRBJ1-2; tentatively, D is TRBD1 (6 bases). The CDR3 runs 13 residues. V lost 3 bases and J lost 6, with 11 bases in between. Germline V gene data show CDR1 as MNHNS and CDR2 as SASEGT. The CDR3 region is CASSEDRYNGYTF. CDR3 sequence (DNA): TGTGCCAGCAGTGAGGACAGATACAATGGCTACACCTTC.